One sample yielded the 12 T cell receptor beta chains listed below, sequenced in a study of T cells in localized non-small cell lung cancer. Sequenced by immunoSEQ multiplex PCR; TCRdb stores in-frame clones only, minus some. The sample holds about 40,000 clones, 91% seen once. This sample comprised PBMCs, obtained before any cancer treatment. These TCRs come from a woman aged 35-70 years with stage II lung adenocarcinoma.

This chain links TRBV21-1 with TRBJ1-5; TRBD1, the D gene given by the table, was not confirmed from the DNA. TRBV21-1 is designated a pseudogene. The CDR3 is made up of 15 amino acids. The CDR3 DNA reads TGTGCCAGCAGAAAAACCGAGGACAATCTCCCGCCCCAGCATTTT. This encodes CASRKTEDNLPPQHF.

The chain couples TRBV5-4 to TRBJ2-1, with 7 bases aligning to TRBD1. CDR1 is SGHNT and CDR2 is YYREEE in the germline V gene (reference sequence). V gave up 0 bases and J gave up 5 bases; unmatched junction bases: 2. CDR3 length: 14 residues. The CDR3 protein is CASSLEGAHNEQFF. The CDR3 bases are TGTGCCAGCAGCTTGGAGGGGGCCCACAATGAGCAGTTCTTC.

In this sample, this clone turned up once. The genes are TRBV19 and TRBJ2-5, with 9 nucleotides matching TRBD1. This CDR3 has 14 amino acids. Germline V lookup: CDR1 LNHDA, CDR2 SQIVND (reference sequence). V lost 5 bases to trimming and J lost 5 bases; unmatched junction nucleotides: 6. This CDR3 reads CASSEDRGGETQYF. The CDR3 coding sequence is TGTGCCAGTAGTGAGGACAGGGGCGGTGAGACCCAGTACTTC. The whole variable domain, filled in from reference TRBV19 and TRBJ2-5, reads DGGITQSPKYLFRKEGQNVTLSCEQNLNHDAMYWYRQDPGQGLRLIYYSQIVNDFQKGDIAEGYSVSREKKESFPLTVTSAQKNPTAFYLCASSEDRGGETQYFGPGTRLLVL.

This clone appeared once. This rearrangement joins TRBV14 to TRBJ1-3, with unresolved D. Trimming removed 1 base from V and 1 base from J, with 5 bases in between. Germline-derived CDR1 and CDR2 are SGHDN and FVKESK. The CDR3 contains 14 residues. The CDR3 nucleotides read TGTGCCAGCAGCCAAGGTATTTCTGGAAACACCATATATTTT. Translated: CASSQGISGNTIYF.

This rearrangement joins TRBV10-3 to TRBJ1-5; TRBD1 aligns across 9 bases. Germline lookup yields CDR1 ENHRY and CDR2 SYGVKD. V lost 2 bases and J lost 4; bases outside the gene matches: 0. The CDR3 has 14 amino acids. The CDR3 here is CAISEGQGNQPQHF. Written as DNA, the CDR3 is TGTGCCATCAGTGAGGGACAGGGGAATCAGCCCCAGCATTTT.

In DNA form, the CDR3 reads TGTGCCAGCAGCCCCTCGGGGGTCGCGACAGGTGAAGCTTTCTTT. It codes for CASSPSGVATGEAFF. The chain employs TRBV2 and TRBJ1-1, with D possibly TRBD1 on 6 matching bases. The CDR3 sequence is 15 residues long. The V gene's germline CDR1 is SNHLY and CDR2 FYNNEI. Deletions cut 6 bases from V and 7 bases from J, with 21 bases between.

The gene calls are TRBV2 and TRBJ1-5; TRBD1 matches at 7 bases. Per the germline V gene, CDR1 is SNHLY and CDR2 is FYNNEI. V gave up 3 bases and J gave up 3 bases; unmatched junction bases: 5. The CDR3 covers 15 residues. CDR3: CASSDLGQNNQPQHF. In DNA form, the CDR3 reads TGTGCCAGCAGTGACTTGGGACAGAACAATCAGCCCCAGCATTTT.

In this sample, this clone turned up a few times. This chain connects TRBV7-9 to TRBJ2-1; D possibly corresponds to TRBD2 (7 bases). V dropped 5 bases and J dropped 6 bases, with 23 bases sitting between them. Germline values: CDR1 SEHNR, CDR2 FQNEAQ (reference sequence). This CDR3 comprises 17 residues. CDR3 loop: CASSLKGGASPANEQFF. DNA for the CDR3: TGTGCCAGCAGCCTCAAAGGGGGGGCAAGCCCAGCCAATGAGCAGTTCTTC.

CDR3 in amino acids: CASSPGQGARWEKLFF. The DNA of the CDR3 is TGTGCCAGCAGTCCGGGACAGGGGGCAAGGTGGGAAAAACTGTTTTTT. This chain links TRBV2 with TRBJ1-4; 12 positions match TRBD1. Per the germline V gene, CDR1 is SNHLY and CDR2 is FYNNEI. J gave up 8 bases and V 5 bases, and 9 bases lay outside the gene matches. This CDR3 contains 16 residues. The whole variable domain, filled in from reference TRBV2 and TRBJ1-4, reads EPEVTQTPSHQVTQMGQEVILRCVPISNHLYFYWYRQILGQKVEFLVSFYNNEISEKSEIFDDQFSVERPDGSNFTLKIRSTKLEDSAMYFCASSPGQGARWEKLFFGSGTQLSVL.

The chain has TRBV29-1 and TRBJ1-2; D might be TRBD1 (5 bases). Germline assignment: CDR1 SQVTM and CDR2 ANQGSEA. CDR3 length equals 12 residues. V was shortened by 7 bases and J by 11 bases, with 20 bases between the two germline ends. DNA for the CDR3: TGCAGCGACGACCAGGGATCGAGCGGTTACACCTTC. Protein sequence: CSDDQGSSGYTF.

V is TRBV9 and J is TRBJ1-6; D gene unclear. V was shortened by 0 bases and J by 7 bases, with 11 bases between the two germline ends. The germline V gene has CDR1 SGDLS and CDR2 YYNGEE. The CDR3 totals 15 residues. The CDR3 here is CASSVGFDLNSPLHF. Here the CDR3 DNA reads TGTGCCAGCAGCGTAGGGTTTGATCTAAATTCACCCCTCCACTTT. Full variable domain (remainder filled in from reference TRBV9 and TRBJ1-6): DSGVTQTPKHLITATGQRVTLRCSPRSGDLSVYWYQQSLDQGLQFLIQYYNGEERAKGNILERFSAQQFPDLHSELNLSSLELGDSALYFCASSVGFDLNSPLHFGNGTRLTVT.

The chain has TRBV20-1 and TRBJ1-2; D ambiguous. Germline CDR1 reads DFQATT; CDR2 reads SNEGSKA (reference sequence). The CDR3 spans 8 residues. The CDR3 DNA follows: TGCCAAGGAGGAGGCTACACCTTC. This sequence encodes CQGGGYTF.